What follows are 23 T cell receptor beta chains derived from one specimen sequenced in a study of shared clonotypes between healthy human individuals. TCRdb's copy holds only in-frame clones and misses some; the assay was immunoSEQ multiplex PCR. Of under 650,000 clones in the sample, around 96% were seen once. The specimen sequenced was naive CD4+ T cells sorted from blood. The subset was: CD45RA+ positively selected. The receptors derive from a woman in her twenties or thirties in good health.

The count of this clone is one. The gene calls are TRBV11-1 and TRBJ2-5, with 11 bases fitting TRBD1. Unmatched junction bases numbered 4, after V lost 1 base and J lost 6 bases. CDR3 length: 15 amino acids. Per germline, CDR1 SGHAT and CDR2 FQDESV (reference sequence). The chain's CDR3 is CASSLGDRGKKTQYF. CDR3 DNA: TGTGCCAGCAGCTTAGGGGACAGGGGGAAAAAGACCCAGTACTTC.

The chain employs TRBV5-6 and TRBJ2-5, with D uncertain. There are 12 residues in the CDR3. Germline loops: CDR1 SGHDT, CDR2 YYEEEE. V lost 4 bases to trimming and J lost 5 bases, with 9 bases between them. CDR3 region: CASSPLGETQYF. The CDR3 bases are TGTGCCAGCAGCCCCTTAGGGGAGACCCAGTACTTC.

The J gene is TRBJ2-7, the V gene TRBV5-1, with TRBD2 matching 7 bases. The CDR3 sequence is 14 residues long. V shed 7 bases and J 5 bases; nucleotides not matched to a gene: 12. The germline V gene has CDR1 SGHRS and CDR2 YFSETQ. The CDR3 nucleotides are TGCGCCAGCGGAGCTTGGGCGGGAGCCCACGAGCAGTACTTC. This sequence encodes CASGAWAGAHEQYF.

This chain connects TRBV19 to TRBJ2-4; D call uncertain. CDR1 is LNHDA, CDR2 SQIVND, per germline (reference sequence). The CDR3 has 14 residues. V gave up 3 bases and J gave up 1 base, with 7 bases separating them. CDR3 region: CASSIQGAKNIQYF. The CDR3 DNA reads as TGTGCCAGTAGTATCCAAGGGGCCAAAAACATTCAGTACTTC.

CDR3 loop: CASSLRGDTQYF. CDR3 bases: TGCGCCAGCAGCCTAAGAGGAGATACGCAGTATTTT. The chain links TRBV5-1 to TRBJ2-3; D ambiguous. The ends were cut back, 4 bases at V and 5 bases at J, with 8 bases in the middle. This CDR3 spans 12 amino acids. Germline CDR1 is SGHRS and CDR2 is YFSETQ.

CDR3 DNA: TGTGCCAGCTCACCGACAGTAAGGAGGCTCTCCTACGAGCAGTACTTC. Protein product: CASSPTVRRLSYEQYF. The chain is built from TRBV18 and TRBJ2-7; tentatively, D is TRBD1 or TRBD2 (5 bases each). V dropped 3 bases and J dropped 0 bases, with 15 bases sitting between them. Germline CDR1 reads KGHSH; CDR2 reads LQKENI. The CDR3 has 16 amino acids. The full variable domain, rest sourced from reference TRBV18 and TRBJ2-7, is NAGVMQNPRHLVRRRGQEARLRCSPMKGHSHVYWYRQLPEEGLKFMVYLQKENIIDESGMPKERFSAEFPKEGPSILRIQQVVRGDSAAYFCASSPTVRRLSYEQYFGPGTRLTVT.

The rearrangement joins TRBV9 to TRBJ2-7, with D perhaps matching TRBD2 (6 bases). The CDR3 consists of 13 residues. The germline V gene encodes CDR1 SGDLS and CDR2 YYNGEE. Trimming cost V 2 bases and J 3 bases, with 9 bases left between them. The chain's CDR3 is CASSVEGNYEQYF. The CDR3 DNA follows: TGTGCCAGCAGCGTGGAGGGCAACTACGAGCAGTACTTC. Complete variable domain (other parts from reference TRBV9 and TRBJ2-7): DSGVTQTPKHLITATGQRVTLRCSPRSGDLSVYWYQQSLDQGLQFLIQYYNGEERAKGNILERFSAQQFPDLHSELNLSSLELGDSALYFCASSVEGNYEQYFGPGTRLTVT.

The genes are TRBV4-2 and TRBJ2-7, with 10 bases matching TRBD2. This CDR3 contains 16 residues. CDR1 and CDR2 from the germline V gene are LGHNA and YNFKEQ. The V segment lost 4 bases and the J segment 0 bases; nucleotides outside the gene matches: 6. The CDR3 nucleotides read TGTGCCAGCAGCCCCGGGGCTAGCGGGAGCTCCTACGAGCAGTACTTC. It yields the protein CASSPGASGSSYEQYF.

The chain recombines TRBV30 with TRBJ2-7; possibly TRBD2 for D (6 bases). Trimming left V 5 bases short and J 1 base short, with 9 bases between. The CDR3 is made up of 12 amino acids. Looked up from germline, CDR1 is GTSNPN and CDR2 is SVGIG (reference sequence). The CDR3 nucleotides are TGTGCCTGGGCGGGGTTATCCTACGAGCAGTACTTC. The encoded protein is CAWAGLSYEQYF.

The chain employs TRBV7-8 and TRBJ2-1; D uncertain. V lost 1 base and J 7 bases, leaving 14 bases between the germline ends. This CDR3 has 15 amino acids. Germline V gene lookup returns CDR1 SGHVS and CDR2 FQNEAQ. The CDR3 nucleotides are TGTGCCAGCAGCTTAGTTCGGAACACTATGAATGAGCAGTTCTTC. It is translated as CASSLVRNTMNEQFF.

The genes are TRBV5-1 and TRBJ2-1; D perhaps matches TRBD1 (6 bases). Germline V lookup: CDR1 SGHRS, CDR2 YFSETQ. V was shortened by 1 base and J by 7 bases, with 15 bases between the two germline ends. This CDR3 contains 15 residues. This CDR3 is CASSLIKGETNEQFF. DNA for the CDR3: TGCGCCAGCAGCTTGATAAAGGGGGAGACGAATGAGCAGTTCTTC. Full variable domain (outside the CDR3, taken from reference TRBV5-1 and TRBJ2-1): KAGVTQTPRYLIKTRGQQVTLSCSPISGHRSVSWYQQTPGQGLQFLFEYFSETQRNKGNFPGRFSGRQFSNSRSEMNVSTLELGDSALYLCASSLIKGETNEQFFGPGTRLTVL.

This chain joins TRBV6-1 and TRBJ2-7; 8 nucleotides match TRBD1. This CDR3 contains 13 residues. With 7 bases clipped from V and 6 bases from J, the junction kept 8 bases outside the gene matches. CDR1 and CDR2 (germline): MNHNS, SASEGT. The DNA of the CDR3 is TGTGCCAGCAACCCCGGGACAGGTCGCGAGCAGTACTTC. Translated: CASNPGTGREQYF.

The chain is built from TRBV2 and TRBJ2-3; TRBD1 might be the D (8 bases). V shed 4 bases and J shed 0 bases, with 11 bases lying between them. The CDR3 runs 15 residues. CDR1 and CDR2 from the germline V gene are SNHLY and FYNNEI. CDR3 DNA sequence: TGTGCCAGCAGTGTACAGGGGGGGAGCACAGATACGCAGTATTTT. This gives the protein CASSVQGGSTDTQYF.

The chain carries TRBV28 and TRBJ2-1; 9 bases are a match to TRBD1. The V gene end was trimmed by 4 bases and the J gene end by 2 bases; junction bases not matched to a gene: 6. There are 16 residues in the CDR3. CDR1 MDHEN and CDR2 SYDVKM come from the germline V gene. The CDR3 region is CASSSGQGFPYNEQFF. The CDR3 coding sequence is TGTGCCAGCAGTTCGGGACAGGGTTTCCCCTACAATGAGCAGTTCTTC. The full variable domain, rest sourced from reference TRBV28 and TRBJ2-1, is DVKVTQSSRYLVKRTGEKVFLECVQDMDHENMFWYRQDPGLGLRLIYFSYDVKMKEKGDIPEGYSVSREKKERFSLILESASTNQTSMYLCASSSGQGFPYNEQFFGPGTRLTVL.

This chain links TRBV27 with TRBJ2-5; the match to TRBD1 covers 7 bases. CDR3 length: 15 residues. Germline V gene lookup returns CDR1 MNHEY and CDR2 SMNVEV (reference sequence). The trim removed 6 bases at V and 0 bases at J, leaving 7 bases unmatched. The CDR3 DNA reads TGTGCCAGCAGCGAGACAGGGACAAACCAAGAGACCCAGTACTTC. It codes for CASSETGTNQETQYF.

This clone was seen a single time. V is TRBV28 and J is TRBJ1-3; no firm D call. The germline V gene has CDR1 MDHEN and CDR2 SYDVKM. This CDR3 has 14 amino acids. The V gene lost 6 bases and the J gene lost 4 bases, with 13 bases spanning the gap. The CDR3 spells CASRPGEAGNTIYF. The CDR3 nucleotides are TGTGCCAGCAGACCCGGGGAGGCCGGAAACACCATATATTTT.

The J gene is TRBJ2-7, the V gene TRBV15, with 8 bases identical to TRBD2. This CDR3 is 17 amino acids long. Germline V gene data show CDR1 as LNHNV and CDR2 as YYDKDF (reference sequence). The V and J ends lost 1 base and 7 bases, in that order; junction bases with no gene match: 15. The CDR3 DNA reads as TGTGCCACCAGCAGAGGGAACACACGGGAGGGCAGGTGGGAGCAGTACTTC. It is translated as CATSRGNTREGRWEQYF. The full variable domain, completed using reference TRBV15 and TRBJ2-7, is DAMVIQNPRYQVTQFGKPVTLSCSQTLNHNVMYWYQQKSSQAPKLLFHYYDKDFNNEADTPDNFQSRRPNTSFCFLDIRSPGLGDTAMYLCATSRGNTREGRWEQYFGPGTRLTVT.

The chain employs TRBV2 and TRBJ1-5; D gene uncertain. The V and J ends lost 4 bases and 4 bases respectively, with 8 bases between them. Germline V gene data show CDR1 as SNHLY and CDR2 as FYNNEI. The CDR3 is 13 residues long. The CDR3 DNA sequence: TGTGCCAGCAGTGGGGTAAGGAATCAGCCCCAGCATTTT. This gives the protein CASSGVRNQPQHF.

The gene calls are TRBV7-9 and TRBJ2-7, with 11 bases fitting TRBD1. There are 15 residues in the CDR3. V lost 4 bases and J lost 4; bases outside the gene matches: 6. Germline CDR1 is SEHNR and CDR2 is FQNEAQ (reference sequence). The CDR3 bases are TGTGCCAGCAGCTCCTGGACAGGGGGCGAGTACGAGCAGTACTTC. It is translated as CASSSWTGGEYEQYF.

The gene calls are TRBV11-2 and TRBJ2-1; 12 nucleotides match TRBD2. The CDR3 is made up of 15 amino acids. Germline V gives CDR1 SGHAT, CDR2 FQNNGV. J gave up 6 bases and V 5 bases, and 5 bases lay outside the gene matches. This chain's CDR3 is CASSTLAGGGNEQFF. The CDR3 DNA reads TGTGCCAGCAGCACACTAGCGGGGGGAGGCAATGAGCAGTTCTTC. The variable domain in full, with the rest retrieved from reference TRBV11-2 and TRBJ2-1, is EAGVAQSPRYKIIEKRQSVAFWCNPISGHATLYWYQQILGQGPKLLIQFQNNGVVDDSQLPKDRFSAERLKGVDSTLKIQPAKLEDSAVYLCASSTLAGGGNEQFFGPGTRLTVL.

The J gene is TRBJ2-1, the V gene TRBV5-5; TRBD2 matches 7 bases. CDR1 is SGHKS, CDR2 YYEKEE, per germline (reference sequence). This CDR3 region has 15 residues. J was trimmed by 3 bases and V by 5 bases; bases with no gene match: 8. The CDR3 spells CASRLLSGGYNEQFF. CDR3 coding DNA: TGTGCCAGCAGGCTGCTCTCGGGAGGCTACAATGAGCAGTTCTTC.

The V gene is TRBV6-1, the J gene TRBJ1-6; perhaps TRBD1 as D (6 bases). Trimming removed 4 bases from V and 7 bases from J, with 17 bases in between. CDR3 size: 16 residues. CDR1 MNHNS and CDR2 SASEGT come from the germline V gene. CDR3 sequence reads: CASSALRRGTNSPLHF. The CDR3 bases are TGTGCCAGCAGTGCCTTACGGAGGGGGACAAATTCACCCCTCCACTTT.

In nucleotides, the CDR3 is TGTGCCAGCAGCCTACACTCAACCTTAGGAGGCTCTGGAAACACCATATATTTT. Its translation: CASSLHSTLGGSGNTIYF. This sequence joins TRBV21-1 and TRBJ1-3. TRBV21-1 is reported as a pseudogene. The length of the CDR3 is 18 residues.